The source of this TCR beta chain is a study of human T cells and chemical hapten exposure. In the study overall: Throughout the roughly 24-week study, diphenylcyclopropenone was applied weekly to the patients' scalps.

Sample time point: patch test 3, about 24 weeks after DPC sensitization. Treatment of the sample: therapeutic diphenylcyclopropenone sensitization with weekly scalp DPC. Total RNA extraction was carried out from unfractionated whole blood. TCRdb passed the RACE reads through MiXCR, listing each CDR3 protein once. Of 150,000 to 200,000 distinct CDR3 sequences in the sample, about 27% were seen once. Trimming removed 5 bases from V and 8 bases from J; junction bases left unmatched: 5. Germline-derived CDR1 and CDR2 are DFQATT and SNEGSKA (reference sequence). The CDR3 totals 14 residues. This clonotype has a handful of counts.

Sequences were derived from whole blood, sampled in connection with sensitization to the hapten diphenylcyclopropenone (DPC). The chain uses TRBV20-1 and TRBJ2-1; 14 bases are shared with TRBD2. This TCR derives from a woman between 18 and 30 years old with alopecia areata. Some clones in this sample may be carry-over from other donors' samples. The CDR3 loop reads CSAQRTSGRYEQFF. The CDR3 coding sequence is TGCAGTGCTCAGAGGACTAGCGGGAGGTATGAGCAGTTCTTC.